A selection of T cell receptor beta chains follows, all from one sample in a study of blood T cell repertoires in COVID-19. Produced via immunoSEQ multiplex PCR; TCRdb's table is partial and in-frame only. The sample records 390,000 or so clones, 90% being singletons. Sequenced input: peripheral blood. Source of these receptors: a man aged 18 to 30 with active or convalescent COVID-19. The CDR3 runs from the conserved cysteine through the conserved F or W. The D gene is left open where the match is weak. Expanded clones get a size class; other rows say once, few or many, or leave the size out.

V gene	clone size	D gene	J gene	CDR3 protein	CDR3 DNA
TRBV29-1	NA	TRBD2	TRBJ2-1	CSDESGLAGGQGYWEQFF	TGCAGCGACGAATCGGGACTAGCGGGAGGCCAGGGATATTGGGAGCAGTTCTTC
TRBV4-2	NA	NA	TRBJ1-2	CASSQDRGVYYGYTF	TGTGCCAGCAGCCAAGACAGGGGCGTTTACTATGGCTACACCTTC
TRBV25-1	NA	NA	TRBJ2-1	CASSEYGGPSNEQFF	TGTGCCAGCAGTGAATATGGCGGGCCTAGCAATGAGCAGTTCTTC
TRBV3-1/TRBV3-2	NA	NA	TRBJ1-2	CASSQETGSEGYTF	TGTGCCAGCAGCCAAGAAACAGGGTCGGAAGGCTACACCTTC
TRBV5-6	NA	TRBD2	TRBJ2-1	CASSLTGGANNEQFF	TGTGCCAGCAGCCTCACCGGGGGGGCGAACAATGAGCAGTTCTTC
TRBV24-1	NA	TRBD2	TRBJ2-5	CATSDLGLAGAETQYF	TGTGCCACCAGTGATCTGGGACTAGCGGGTGCAGAGACCCAGTACTTC
TRBV9	NA	TRBD2	TRBJ2-7	CASSVAGGGYEQYF	TGTGCCAGCAGCGTAGCGGGAGGGGGATACGAGCAGTACTTC
TRBV5-1	NA	NA	TRBJ2-3	CASSLQDTQYF	TGCGCCAGCAGCTTGCAGGATACGCAGTATTTT
TRBV28	NA	TRBD1	TRBJ2-7	CASRQQGALYEQYF	TGTGCCAGTAGACAACAGGGGGCTCTCTACGAGCAGTACTTC
TRBV28	few	TRBD1	TRBJ1-1	CASSLWQGVRDTEAFF	TGTGCCAGCAGTTTATGGCAGGGGGTTAGAGACACTGAAGCTTTCTTT
TRBV28	NA	NA	TRBJ1-1	CASSAQVFVTEAFF	TGTGCCAGCAGTGCACAAGTCTTCGTCACTGAAGCTTTCTTT
TRBV15	NA	NA	TRBJ2-6	CATSSPNGANVLTF	TGTGCCACCAGCAGCCCCAATGGGGCCAACGTGCTGACTTTC
TRBV5-1	NA	TRBD1	TRBJ1-1	CASSRDSTNTEAFF	TGCGCCAGCAGCAGGGACAGCACGAACACTGAAGCTTTCTTT
TRBV3-1/TRBV3-2	NA	TRBD1	TRBJ2-6	CASRLDRGRSRGANVLTF	TGTGCCAGCAGGCTGGACAGGGGTCGGTCGAGAGGGGCCAACGTCCTGACTTTC
TRBV19	NA	NA	TRBJ2-1	CASSIGAHEQFF	TGTGCCAGTAGTATTGGGGCGCATGAGCAGTTCTTC
TRBV5-1	few	NA	TRBJ2-7	CASSLVGTADYEQYF	TGCGCCAGCAGCTTGGTGGGGACTGCAGACTACGAGCAGTACTTC
TRBV27	once	NA	TRBJ1-1	CASSSRQMNTEAFF	TGTGCCAGCAGTTCCCGACAGATGAACACTGAAGCTTTCTTT